This T cell receptor beta chain came from a study of sequential checkpoint blockade in melanoma. Study overall: Patients were randomized 1:1 to nivolumab-then-ipilimumab or ipilimumab-then-nivolumab first-line. After both sequences, patients received maintenance nivolumab.

Produced via immunoSEQ multiplex PCR; TCRdb's table is partial and in-frame only. This table has about 8,400 clones, roughly 90% appearing once. Looked up from germline, CDR1 is SGHRS and CDR2 is YFSETQ. The CDR3 length is 15 residues. As for treatment: randomized to nivolumab then ipilimumab (arm A) or the reverse (arm B). Patients had received no earlier DNA-damaging chemotherapy. Sorted cells were live CD3+CD8+, lacking CD19 and CD56, from PBMCs. The clonotype comes from a human donor with melanoma. Sequenced here: CD8+ T cells sorted from blood (inferred from file names), sampled from a patient given nivolumab and ipilimumab in sequence. V gene TRBV5-1 combines with J gene TRBJ2-7, with 11 bases aligning to TRBD1. The CDR3 region has the DNA TGTGCCAGCAGCTTGGGTGGGACAGGGGGATACGAGCAGTACGTC. It specifies CASSLGGTGGYEQYV.